What follows describes a single TCR beta chain. Its cognate antigen is unknown. This record comes from a study of radiotherapy plus CTLA-4 blockade in lung cancer. About the research overall: Overall, approximately 17% of patients showed an objective response, while about 29% attained disease control. Study findings and constraints: In blood, early T cell clone dynamics reportedly predicted response best, together with interferon-beta. Radiotherapy was combined with ipilimumab, and tumor-derived TCR clones then expanded in blood.

Treatment of patients with chemo-refractory metastatic non-small-cell lung cancer consisted of focal radiation plus CTLA-4 blockade with ipilimumab. The table came from immunoSEQ multiplex PCR; TCRdb's copy has only in-frame clones and leaves some out. The sample lists around 70,000 clones; approximately 79% were seen once. This sequence originates from a human donor with non-small cell lung cancer whose response to radiotherapy plus ipilimumab could not be evaluated. Some clones in this sample may be carry-over from other donors' samples. The specimen was peripheral blood, collected from a patient treated with radiotherapy plus ipilimumab.

The CDR3 DNA is TGTGCCAGCAGTTTATACGGGACAGGGGGCAATCAGCCCCAGCATTTT. This encodes CASSLYGTGGNQPQHF. The rearrangement links TRBV28 to TRBJ1-5; 10 nucleotides agree with TRBD1. Germline V gives CDR1 MDHEN, CDR2 SYDVKM. V gave up 1 base and J gave up 2 bases; unmatched junction bases: 2. CDR3 size: 16 residues. The entire variable domain, with the rest obtained from reference TRBV28 and TRBJ1-5, is as follows: DVKVTQSSRYLVKRTGEKVFLECVQDMDHENMFWYRQDPGLGLRLIYFSYDVKMKEKGDIPEGYSVSREKKERFSLILESASTNQTSMYLCASSLYGTGGNQPQHFGDGTRLSIL.